The sequence of this T cell receptor beta chain was determined in a study of a mutant IDH1 vaccine in newly diagnosed glioma (dated by TCRdb to about 2021). General notes on the study: Eight vaccinations were administered to patients in weeks 1, 3, 5, 7, 11, 15, 19 and 23, corresponding to visits V03 through V10. Vaccination started 4-6 weeks after radiotherapy alone, or was given together with temozolomide cycles in the groups whose treatment included chemotherapy. Of the approximately 29 treated patients, around 60% were male and roughly 38% were female, and a mean age of around 40 years was recorded. Prior to enrollment, patients had been given standard therapy consisting of radiotherapy alone, temozolomide alone, or radiochemotherapy with temozolomide, with the combination given to most patients. Peripheral blood samples were drawn at six visits, namely V03 (baseline), V05, V07, V10, V12 and V13. Longitudinal TCRB deep sequencing was performed for about two dozen treated patients wherever samples were available for exploratory analyses.

The library came from the immunoSEQ multiplex PCR assay. Rearranged TCR beta chain sequences were amplified using the hsTCRB Kit according to the manufacturer's protocol. Sequencing of TCRB libraries was carried out on an Illumina MiSeq. In the source study's methods: The proprietary platform of the kit vendor was used for demultiplexing, trimming and gene mapping. As stored in TCRdb, this immuneACCESS dataset retains in-frame rearrangements with V and J assigned. A fraction of the clones does not appear; measured against another copy, unresolved V genes explain less than half of the discrepancy, and the remainder lacks a known reason. V and J calls plus clone size are reproduced from that table; the DNA served to infer D and trimming. A total of 25,000 to 30,000 clones appear in this sample, roughly three quarters of them only once. Approximately 7% of the sample is in the top ten clones. This clone has only a few counts. Its antigen has not been determined. It has no much larger one-base neighbor in the sample; base qualities were not kept.

V gives up 0 bases and J gives up 4 bases, and the segment between their germline ends measures 7 bases. Inclusive of the bounding cysteine and phenylalanine, the CDR3 is 13 residues long. The read is trimmed to its CDR3 DNA, 39 bases read in frame from base 1. The time point label, read with the paper, signifies: week 5, during vaccination. Every vaccine dose consisted of 300 ug of a 20-mer mutant IDH1 peptide in Montanide, administered subcutaneously together with topical imiquimod. The donors had newly diagnosed IDH1-mutant astrocytomas of WHO grade 3 or 4 that showed loss of nuclear ATRX. The samples were drawn from NOA16, a multicentre, single-arm, open-label phase I trial in Germany that tested a mutant IDH1 peptide vaccine in humans for the first time. Genomic DNA for TCRB sequencing was extracted from EDTA blood using the DNeasy Blood and Tissue Kit. Overall study results and their limits: It was noted by the authors that analyses of patient blood samples could not be reproduced owing to sample limitations. Immune responses induced by the vaccine were seen in over 80% of patients across multiple MHC alleles. No apparent relationship was observed between pseudoprogression and alterations in the top peripheral T cell clonotypes detected by TCRB sequencing. Availability determined which PBMC samples were chosen for TCRB deep sequencing.

The sequences come from PBMCs, collected from a glioma patient whose treatment included an IDH1 peptide vaccine. The receptor was derived from a man aged 35 to 55 with glioma. Some clones in this sample may be carry-over from other donors' samples. This sequence uses TRBV5-3 and TRBJ1-1; no D segment can be confidently identified. TRBV5-3 is treated as an ORF (open reading frame) with a function not yet certain. The CDR3 protein: CARSLVRCTEAFF. The DNA is as follows: TGTGCCAGAAGCTTGGTTAGGTGCACTGAAGCTTTCTTT.